The present entry profiles one TCR beta chain with its context. Its antigen remains unidentified. This sample was taken from a study of T cell responses to AZD1222 COVID-19 vaccine. Study overall: Pooled in the analysis were second doses at about 4 or about 12 weeks.

The table came from immunoSEQ multiplex PCR; TCRdb's copy has only in-frame clones and leaves some out. The sample has more than 75,000 clones, about 91% seen once. The CDR3 sequence is 16 residues long. Broader study findings: Seropositive status at baseline applied to only a handful of AZD1222 recipients. White British ancestry dominated among donors, who included more females, and clonal diversity was possibly underestimated.

The origin of this receptor is an adult in good health. Sequencing was performed on peripheral blood, taken on day 0 of AZD1222 vaccination. This chain links TRBV12-2 with TRBJ2-1; TRBD2 is the table's D call and was not checked against the DNA. TRBV12-2 is a pseudogene. This chain's CDR3 is CASRPRSGTKYNEQFF. CDR3 coding DNA: TGTGCAAGTCGCCCTAGGTCCGGGACTAAATACAATGAGCAGTTCTTC.